These 28 T cell receptor beta chains originate from one sample sequenced in a study of post-analysis software for immune sequencing data. What these receptors recognize is not known. cDNA libraries of TCR beta carried unique molecular identifiers. MiXCR was run by TCRdb on the PCR reads, yielding one entry per CDR3 protein. This table has 650,000 to 900,000 distinct CDR3 sequences, roughly 46% appearing once. Points from the study as a whole: In patients, about five TRBV segments were more frequent than in controls, with TRBV5-6, TRBV5-1 and TRBV20-1 among them.

Specimen: blood. Receptor source: a girl aged 10-17 years with multiple sclerosis.

The chain combines TRBV28 with TRBJ2-7; 8 nucleotides align to TRBD2. CDR3 size: 14 residues. Germline CDR1 is MDHEN and CDR2 is SYDVKM. The V and J ends lost 6 bases and 6 bases, in that order; junction bases with no gene match: 10. CDR3 sequence (DNA): TGTGCCAGCAGCCAACCTCCGGGAGGGTTCGAGCAGTACTTC. As protein: CASSQPPGGFEQYF.

The chain uses TRBV7-3 and TRBJ2-1; tentatively, D is TRBD1 (5 bases). Trimming removed 1 base at V and 12 bases at J, with 13 bases between. This CDR3 region has 13 residues. CDR1 SGHTA and CDR2 FQGTGA come from the germline V gene. For the CDR3, the DNA is TGTGCCAGCAGCTTAAACTACCAGGGCTCGCAGTTCTTC. This encodes CASSLNYQGSQFF. The full variable domain, completed using reference TRBV7-3 and TRBJ2-1, is GAGVSQTPSNKVTEKGKYVELRCDPISGHTALYWYRQSLGQGPEFLIYFQGTGAADDSGLPNDRFFAVRPEGSVSTLKIQRTERGDSAVYLCASSLNYQGSQFFGPGTRLTVL.

This rearrangement joins TRBV5-1 to TRBJ1-1; TRBD1 aligns across 8 bases. Trimming cost V 4 bases and J 4 bases; bases outside gene matches: 15. The CDR3 is 17 amino acids. Per germline, CDR1 SGHRS and CDR2 YFSETQ. Here the CDR3 reads CASSPQPGQGAGTEAFF. The CDR3 nucleotides are TGCGCCAGCAGCCCCCAGCCAGGACAGGGCGCGGGCACTGAAGCTTTCTTT.

V gene TRBV12-3 or TRBV12-4 combines with J gene TRBJ2-5; a possible D gene is TRBD2 (6 bases). The J call could be wrong; TRBJ2-7 is a better fit for the DNA end. The CDR3 is 14 residues long. CDR3 region: CASSLRRDIYEQYF. Here the CDR3 DNA reads TGTGCCAGCAGTTTACGGCGGGATATCTACGAGCAGTACTTC.

The chain joins TRBV12-3 or TRBV12-4 to TRBJ2-3; D is unresolved. Trimming removed 9 bases at V and 3 bases at J, with 7 bases between. The CDR3 sequence is 11 residues long. The DNA of the CDR3 is TGTGCCAGAAGTATAACAGATACGCAGTATTTT. It yields the protein CARSITDTQYF.

The rearrangement uses TRBV10-3 and TRBJ2-3, with D perhaps matching TRBD1 (6 bases). The ends were cut back, 5 bases at V and 5 bases at J, with 17 bases in the middle. Germline CDR1 ENHRY, CDR2 SYGVKD. The CDR3 is 15 amino acids. The CDR3 protein is CAISSPRGRGDTQYF. CDR3 nucleotides: TGTGCCATCAGTTCCCCGAGGGGCAGGGGAGATACGCAGTATTTT.

CDR3 sequence reads: CASSYPDRGFFYEQYF. The CDR3 DNA is TGTGCCAGCAGTTACCCCGACAGGGGCTTCTTCTACGAGCAGTACTTC. The chain couples TRBV6-2 or TRBV6-3 to TRBJ2-7, with 8 bases identical to TRBD1. The CDR3 spans 16 residues. Germline V gene lookup returns CDR1 MNHEY and CDR2 SVGEGT. Trimming removed 2 bases from V and 3 bases from J; junction bases left unmatched: 9.

This clonotype was counted a few times. The chain couples TRBV29-1 to TRBJ1-2, with D perhaps TRBD1 (6 bases). V was pared by 2 bases and J by 2 bases, with 18 bases between. Germline V lookup: CDR1 SQVTM, CDR2 ANQGSEA. The CDR3 extends over 16 amino acids. The CDR3 loop is CSVEPGGQGENYGYTF. CDR3 bases: TGCAGCGTTGAACCGGGGGGGCAGGGAGAAAACTATGGCTACACCTTC.

This clonotype was found a few times. The chain carries TRBV2 and TRBJ1-2; possible D gene TRBD1, 5 bases. Trimming shortened V by 9 bases and J by 8 bases, and 25 bases separated the two germline ends. Germline-derived CDR1 and CDR2 are SNHLY and FYNNEI. This CDR3 spans 15 amino acids. CDR3 DNA sequence: TGTGCCAGAAGTCTCCCTTACGGGGGGTCGAGGGGCTACACCTTC. Protein sequence: CARSLPYGGSRGYTF.

The chain couples TRBV5-1 to TRBJ2-5; a possible D gene is TRBD1 (6 bases). The CDR3 has 15 amino acids. Germline V CDR1 and CDR2: SGHRS, YFSETQ. V shed 2 bases and J shed 2 bases, with 13 bases lying between them. The CDR3 coding sequence is TGCGCCAGCAGCTTATCAGGGGCCCCACAAGAGACCCAGTACTTC. It specifies CASSLSGAPQETQYF.

V usage is TRBV28 and J usage is TRBJ2-7, with 11 nucleotides matching TRBD2. The germline V gene has CDR1 MDHEN and CDR2 SYDVKM. CDR3 length equals 19 residues. V lost 2 bases, J lost 1 base, and 13 bases stayed unmatched. The CDR3 bases are TGTGCCAGCAGTTTAAAGTTGTTGGGACTAGCGGAGCTTTCCTACGAGCAGTACTTC. Translation gives CASSLKLLGLAELSYEQYF.

V usage is TRBV12-3 or TRBV12-4 and J usage is TRBJ2-1; 14 bases agree with TRBD2. The V gene end was trimmed by 4 bases and the J gene end by 8 bases; junction bases not matched to a gene: 10. CDR3 length: 17 residues. The CDR3 region has the DNA TGTGCCAGCAGTTGGGGACTAGCGGGAGAGGTTAGGGATGAGCAGTTCTTC. This encodes CASSWGLAGEVRDEQFF.

The gene calls are TRBV4-3 and TRBJ1-2; maybe TRBD1 (5 bases). The ends were cut back, 0 bases at V and 8 bases at J, with 16 bases in the middle. Germline V gives CDR1 LGHNA, CDR2 YSLEER. CDR3 length: 15 amino acids. This CDR3 is CASSQDRQGIQGYTF. CDR3 bases: TGCGCCAGCAGCCAAGATAGGCAGGGTATTCAGGGCTACACCTTC.

The V gene is TRBV7-9, the J gene TRBJ2-7, with D unclear. This CDR3 contains 13 residues. Germline V gene lookup returns CDR1 SEHNR and CDR2 FQNEAQ (reference sequence). The ends were cut back, 9 bases at V and 4 bases at J, with 16 bases in the middle. The CDR3 nucleotides read TGTGCCAGTGCTTGGAACACCGAATACGAGCAGTACTTC. This encodes CASAWNTEYEQYF.

A few counts support this clonotype. The chain links TRBV7-2 to TRBJ1-5; TRBD1 is a possible D gene (5 bases). The CDR3 loop spans 13 amino acids. V was cut by 4 bases and J by 7 bases, with 11 bases left in between. CDR1 is SGHTA and CDR2 is FQGNSA in the germline V gene. CDR3 DNA sequence: TGTGCCAGCAGCTACCGGGGGGAGCAGCCCCAGCATTTT. Translation gives CASSYRGEQPQHF.

This sequence joins TRBV28 and TRBJ2-3; D uncertain. The CDR3 is 14 amino acids. The ends were cut back, 5 bases at V and 8 bases at J, with 17 bases in the middle. Germline lookup yields CDR1 MDHEN and CDR2 SYDVKM. The CDR3 loop is CASSPPRPRVTQYF. The CDR3 bases are TGTGCCAGCAGTCCCCCCCGGCCCCGGGTTACGCAGTATTTT.

This clonotype turned up a few times. The V and J genes are TRBV6-6 and TRBJ2-7; 10 bases fit TRBD2. This CDR3 is 15 amino acids long. Germline CDR1 and CDR2: MNHNY and SVGAGI (reference sequence). The V segment lost 4 bases and the J segment 5 bases; nucleotides outside the gene matches: 8. Written as DNA, the CDR3 is TGTGCCAGCAGTTTCGTGGCCAGCGGGAGGGACGAGCAGTACTTC. This translates into CASSFVASGRDEQYF.

This clonotype was seen just once. The chain joins TRBV20-1 to TRBJ2-5, with 8 bases matching TRBD2. CDR3 length: 14 amino acids. Trimming at V came to 3 bases and at J to 5 bases, leaving 8 bases not matched to a gene. Germline V gives CDR1 DFQATT, CDR2 SNEGSKA (reference sequence). CDR3 loop: CSASPGLAGETQYF. In DNA, the CDR3 is TGCAGTGCTAGCCCCGGACTAGCCGGGGAGACCCAGTACTTC.

This clonotype occurred a few times. The rearrangement uses TRBV20-1 and TRBJ2-7; tentative D call: TRBD1 (6 bases). The CDR3 covers 14 residues. Germline V gives CDR1 DFQATT, CDR2 SNEGSKA (reference sequence). With 6 bases removed from V and 1 base from J, the gap between germline ends came to 16 bases. For the CDR3, the DNA is TGCAGTGCAATCCGGGACACCAAATCCTACGAGCAGTACTTC. Translating gives CSAIRDTKSYEQYF.

V and J are TRBV11-2 and TRBJ2-1, with D tentatively TRBD2 (6 bases). V was pared by 3 bases and J by 2 bases, with 11 bases between. The CDR3 is made up of 15 amino acids. Germline-derived CDR1 and CDR2 are SGHAT and FQNNGV. CDR3 loop: CASSFSGLPYNEQFF. DNA of the CDR3: TGTGCCAGCAGCTTTAGCGGTCTCCCCTACAATGAGCAGTTCTTC.

The gene calls are TRBV7-2 and TRBJ2-7; 7 bases align to TRBD2. The CDR3 is 14 residues long. After removal of 1 base from V and 3 bases from J, the junction contained 3 bases not matched to a gene. CDR1 SGHTA and CDR2 FQGNSA come from the germline V gene. DNA for the CDR3: TGTGCCAGCAGCTTAGTCGGGACTAACTACGAGCAGTACTTC. The encoded protein is CASSLVGTNYEQYF.

The CDR3 DNA reads TGCGCCAGCAGCTTATCCCCAGGGCCAGATACGCAGTATTTT. It yields the protein CASSLSPGPDTQYF. The V and J genes are TRBV5-1 and TRBJ2-3; TRBD1 might be the D (5 bases). The V end lost 2 bases, the J end lost 4 bases, and 11 bases lay between the germline ends. The CDR3 contains 14 residues. Germline lookup yields CDR1 SGHRS and CDR2 YFSETQ.

The V gene is TRBV5-1, the J gene TRBJ2-1, with TRBD2 identical over 9 bases. Germline lookup yields CDR1 SGHRS and CDR2 YFSETQ. CDR3 length: 17 residues. The trim removed 5 bases at V and 1 base at J, leaving 10 bases unmatched. The CDR3 region has the DNA TGCGCCAGCAGGGTCGAACCGGGACTAGCATCCTACAATGAGCAGTTCTTC. This sequence encodes CASRVEPGLASYNEQFF.

This chain connects TRBV3-1 to TRBJ2-4, with D perhaps matching TRBD1 (6 bases). The CDR3 runs 17 residues. Germline CDR1 and CDR2: LGHDT and YNNKEL (reference sequence). V was trimmed by 3 bases and J by 0 bases, leaving 15 bases between them. The CDR3 region has the DNA TGTGCCAGCAGCCATTACGACAGGACCTTAGCCAAAAACATTCAGTACTTC. The encoded protein is CASSHYDRTLAKNIQYF.

J is TRBJ1-5 and V is TRBV5-1, with 8 bases matching TRBD1. In germline, CDR1 is SGHRS, CDR2 YFSETQ. V dropped 4 bases and J dropped 9; count of bases not matched to a gene: 9. The CDR3 has 14 residues. The CDR3 region is CASSTGTGLVPQHF. In DNA, the CDR3 is TGCGCCAGCAGCACCGGGACAGGCCTAGTGCCCCAGCATTTT.

This sequence joins TRBV7-9 and TRBJ2-3, with D unresolved. Trimming pared 4 bases from V and 2 bases from J, leaving 10 bases between. This CDR3 has 14 residues. The germline CDR1 and CDR2 sequences are SEHNR and FQNEAQ (reference sequence). The CDR3 region is CASSWAAPTDTQYF. The CDR3 DNA reads TGTGCCAGCAGCTGGGCGGCCCCCACAGATACGCAGTATTTT.

The chain uses TRBV20-1 and TRBJ2-3, with D maybe TRBD2 (5 bases). V was shortened by 6 bases and J by 5 bases, with 24 bases between the two germline ends. Germline-derived CDR1 and CDR2 are DFQATT and SNEGSKA (reference sequence). The length of the CDR3 is 16 residues. The CDR3 loop is CSAALVGGQRIDTQYF. CDR3 in DNA: TGCAGTGCCGCCCTAGTTGGCGGGCAGCGAATAGATACGCAGTATTTT.

The genes are TRBV29-1 and TRBJ1-2; 8 bases are a match to TRBD1. Germline V CDR1 and CDR2: SQVTM, ANQGSEA. CDR3 length: 14 amino acids. J gave up 2 bases and V 0 bases, and 2 bases lay outside the gene matches. The CDR3 coding sequence is TGCAGCGTTGAAGAAGGACAGGGCAACTATGGCTACACCTTC. Protein sequence: CSVEEGQGNYGYTF. Complete variable domain (other parts from reference TRBV29-1 and TRBJ1-2): SAVISQKPSRDICQRGTSLTIQCQVDSQVTMMFWYRQQPGQSLTLIATANQGSEATYESGFVIDKFPISRPNLTFSTLTVSNMSPEDSSIYLCSVEEGQGNYGYTFGSGTRLTVV.